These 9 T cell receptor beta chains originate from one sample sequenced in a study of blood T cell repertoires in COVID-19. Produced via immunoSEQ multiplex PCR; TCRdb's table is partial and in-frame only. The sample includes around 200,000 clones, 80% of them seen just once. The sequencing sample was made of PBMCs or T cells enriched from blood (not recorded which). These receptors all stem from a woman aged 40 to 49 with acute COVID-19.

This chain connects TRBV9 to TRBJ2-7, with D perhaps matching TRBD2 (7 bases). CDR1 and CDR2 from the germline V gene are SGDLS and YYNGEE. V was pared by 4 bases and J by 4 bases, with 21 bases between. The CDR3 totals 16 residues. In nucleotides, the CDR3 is TGTGCCAGCAGCCCCAGTGCGGGGGCGCTGGGTTACGAGCAGTACTTC. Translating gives CASSPSAGALGYEQYF.

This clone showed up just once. CDR3 DNA sequence: TGTGCCACCCATGGTGGAGGGTCGGTGGGGACCCAGTACTTC. It codes for CATHGGGSVGTQYF. This sequence joins TRBV15 and TRBJ2-5; weak D call: TRBD2 (6 bases). Trimming removed 8 bases at V and 7 bases at J, with 20 bases between. The CDR3 has 14 amino acids. Germline lookup yields CDR1 LNHNV and CDR2 YYDKDF (reference sequence).

Written as DNA, the CDR3 is TGTGCCTGGAGTACGACAGGGCAAGAGACCCAGTACTTC. It encodes CAWSTTGQETQYF. The chain employs TRBV30 and TRBJ2-5, with TRBD1 matching over 7 bases. This CDR3 region has 13 residues. V lost 2 bases and J lost 2; bases outside the gene matches: 2. The germline gives CDR1 GTSNPN, CDR2 SVGIG (reference sequence). The variable domain in full, completed from reference TRBV30 and TRBJ2-5, reads SQTIHQWPATLVQPVGSPLSLECTVEGTSNPNLYWYRQAAGRGLQLLFYSVGIGQISSEVPQNLSASRPQDRQFILSSKKLLLSDSGFYLCAWSTTGQETQYFGPGTRLLVL.

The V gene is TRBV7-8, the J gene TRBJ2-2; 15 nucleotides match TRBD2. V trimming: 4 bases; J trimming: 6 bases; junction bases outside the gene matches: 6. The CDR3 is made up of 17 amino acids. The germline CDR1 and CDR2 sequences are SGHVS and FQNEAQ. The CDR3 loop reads CASSSGLAGGFAGELFF. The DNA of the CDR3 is TGTGCCAGCAGCTCGGGACTAGCGGGGGGATTTGCCGGGGAGCTGTTTTTT.

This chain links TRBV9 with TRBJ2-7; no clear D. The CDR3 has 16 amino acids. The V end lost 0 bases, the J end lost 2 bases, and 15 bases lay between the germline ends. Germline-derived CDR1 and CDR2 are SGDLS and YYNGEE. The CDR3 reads CASSVGVGSPTYEQYF. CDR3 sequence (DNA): TGTGCCAGCAGCGTAGGGGTGGGCAGCCCAACCTACGAGCAGTACTTC.

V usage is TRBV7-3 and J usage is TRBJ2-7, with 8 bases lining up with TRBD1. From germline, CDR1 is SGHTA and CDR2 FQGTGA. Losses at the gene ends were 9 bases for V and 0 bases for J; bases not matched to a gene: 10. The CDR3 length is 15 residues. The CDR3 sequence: CARKGTGKPSYEQYF. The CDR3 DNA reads TGTGCCAGGAAAGGGACAGGAAAACCCTCCTACGAGCAGTACTTC.

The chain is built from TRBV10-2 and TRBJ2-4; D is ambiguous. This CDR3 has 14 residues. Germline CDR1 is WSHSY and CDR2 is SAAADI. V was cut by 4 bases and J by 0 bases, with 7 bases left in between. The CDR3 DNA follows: TGCGCCAGCAGTGTTAGCAGAGCCAAAAACATTCAGTACTTC. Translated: CASSVSRAKNIQYF.

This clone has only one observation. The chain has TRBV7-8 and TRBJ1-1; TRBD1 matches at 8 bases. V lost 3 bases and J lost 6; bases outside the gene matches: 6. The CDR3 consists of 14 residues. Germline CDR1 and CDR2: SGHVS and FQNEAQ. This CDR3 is CASSFEQGGSEAFF. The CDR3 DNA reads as TGTGCCAGCAGCTTTGAACAGGGGGGATCTGAAGCTTTCTTT.

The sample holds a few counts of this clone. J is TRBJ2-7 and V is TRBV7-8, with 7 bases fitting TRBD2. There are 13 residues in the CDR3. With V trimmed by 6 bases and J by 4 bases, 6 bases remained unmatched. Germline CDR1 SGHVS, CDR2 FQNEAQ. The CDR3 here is CASSGLGRYEQYF. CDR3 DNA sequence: TGTGCCAGCAGTGGACTAGGGCGGTACGAGCAGTACTTC.